These 31 T cell receptor beta chains came from one sample sequenced in a study of T cell changes during pregnancy in multiple sclerosis. Generated by immunoSEQ multiplex PCR, the TCRdb table keeps only in-frame clones and is missing some. The sample includes about 85,000 clones, approximately 90% of them seen just once. The sequencing used peripheral blood, collected in the first trimester of pregnancy. These receptors originate from a female donor with multiple sclerosis, enrolled in a pregnancy study.

This rearrangement joins TRBV7-9 to TRBJ2-5, with TRBD2 identical over 8 bases. CDR1 SEHNR and CDR2 FQNEAQ come from the germline V gene (reference sequence). V was clipped by 5 bases and J by 1 base; unmatched bases: 9. CDR3 length: 16 amino acids. The CDR3 loop is CASSPVRGGIQETQYF. Written as DNA, the CDR3 is TGTGCCAGCAGCCCAGTCCGCGGGGGGATCCAAGAGACCCAGTACTTC.

V and J are TRBV6-5 and TRBJ1-5, with D unresolved. Germline V gives CDR1 MNHEY, CDR2 SVGAGI. This CDR3 region has 14 residues. Trimming cost V 4 bases and J 2 bases, with 9 bases left between them. Written as DNA, the CDR3 is TGTGCCAGCAGTTCGCGGGCGCGCAATCAGCCCCAGCATTTT. Protein: CASSSRARNQPQHF.

The chain joins TRBV2 to TRBJ2-2; 13 bases map to TRBD2. V shed 8 bases and J 6 bases; nucleotides not matched to a gene: 9. The CDR3 spans 16 residues. CDR1 SNHLY and CDR2 FYNNEI come from the germline V gene. In DNA, the CDR3 is TGTGCCAGCCGGGAACTAGCGGGGGGGCTTGCCGGGGAGCTGTTTTTT. It is translated as CASRELAGGLAGELFF.

The rearrangement uses TRBV5-4 and TRBJ2-1, with 7 nucleotides matching TRBD1. V lost 1 base to trimming and J lost 0 bases; unmatched junction nucleotides: 4. This CDR3 spans 16 amino acids. Germline CDR1 is SGHNT and CDR2 is YYREEE (reference sequence). The CDR3 coding sequence is TGTGCCAGCAGCTTGACGGGACAGAGCTCCTACAATGAGCAGTTCTTC. It codes for CASSLTGQSSYNEQFF.

This rearrangement joins TRBV27 to TRBJ2-4, with D possibly matching TRBD2 (5 bases). In germline, CDR1 is MNHEY, CDR2 SMNVEV (reference sequence). V shed 8 bases and J shed 8 bases, with 13 bases lying between them. The CDR3 has 12 amino acids. The CDR3 nucleotides read TGTGCCAGCCGGGCCTCCGGGGACATTCAGTACTTC. Amino acids: CASRASGDIQYF.

The rearrangement uses TRBV28 and TRBJ2-2; 10 bases are a match to TRBD1. CDR1 is MDHEN and CDR2 is SYDVKM in the germline V gene. This CDR3 is built from 14 residues. V gave up 3 bases and J gave up 6 bases; unmatched junction bases: 1. The CDR3 nucleotides read TGTGCCAGCAGTTTCGGGACAGGGGCCGGGGAGCTGTTTTTT. It encodes CASSFGTGAGELFF. Combining the CDR3 with reference TRBV28 and TRBJ2-2 gives the whole variable domain DVKVTQSSRYLVKRTGEKVFLECVQDMDHENMFWYRQDPGLGLRLIYFSYDVKMKEKGDIPEGYSVSREKKERFSLILESASTNQTSMYLCASSFGTGAGELFFGEGSRLTVL.

The chain carries TRBV7-3 and TRBJ2-3, with 9 bases identical to TRBD2. Germline V gene sequence: CDR1 SGHTA, CDR2 FQGTGA. The CDR3 runs 17 residues. J was trimmed by 5 bases and V by 5 bases; bases with no gene match: 14. The CDR3 reads CASSLGASGGFIDTQYF. Written as DNA, the CDR3 is TGTGCCAGCAGCCTCGGCGCGAGCGGGGGGTTTATAGATACGCAGTATTTT.

The chain carries TRBV5-1 and TRBJ2-3; 9 nucleotides agree with TRBD2. The ends lost 1 base at V and 5 bases at J; junction bases unmatched: 5. Germline values: CDR1 SGHRS, CDR2 YFSETQ. This CDR3 is 15 amino acids long. For the CDR3, the DNA is TGCGCCAGCAGCTTGTTAGCGGGAGCGGGAGATACGCAGTATTTT. It specifies CASSLLAGAGDTQYF.

J is TRBJ2-3 and V is TRBV4-2; possibly TRBD2 for D (6 bases). The germline V gene has CDR1 LGHNA and CDR2 YNFKEQ. Trimming removed 0 bases from V and 0 bases from J, with 10 bases in between. The CDR3 contains 16 residues. CDR3 sequence: CASSQEMGLSTDTQYF. The CDR3 DNA sequence: TGTGCCAGCAGCCAAGAGATGGGACTCAGCACAGATACGCAGTATTTT.

The rearrangement uses TRBV19 and TRBJ1-5; 8 positions agree with TRBD1. V dropped 4 bases and J dropped 6; count of bases not matched to a gene: 5. The CDR3 totals 14 residues. CDR1 and CDR2 from the germline V gene are LNHDA and SQIVND (reference sequence). The CDR3 coding sequence is TGTGCCAGTAGTACCGACAGGGGTGGTCAGCCCCAGCATTTT. Protein sequence: CASSTDRGGQPQHF.

V usage is TRBV10-3 and J usage is TRBJ2-7, with 10 bases identical to TRBD1. Germline values: CDR1 ENHRY, CDR2 SYGVKD. This CDR3 comprises 13 residues. The V gene end was trimmed by 10 bases and the J gene end by 5 bases; junction bases not matched to a gene: 8. CDR3 DNA: TGTGCCACCCTGGGGGACAGGGGAGACGAGCAGTACTTC. Protein: CATLGDRGDEQYF.

This chain links TRBV6-5 with TRBJ1-2; D is perhaps TRBD1 (5 bases). V dropped 7 bases and J dropped 2 bases, with 14 bases sitting between them. Germline values: CDR1 MNHEY, CDR2 SVGAGI. There are 14 residues in the CDR3. CDR3 region: CASIKGARNYGYTF. In nucleotides, the CDR3 is TGTGCCAGCATAAAAGGGGCGAGAAACTATGGCTACACCTTC.

The V call is TRBV29-1, the J call TRBJ2-1; D ambiguous. Germline CDR1 and CDR2: SQVTM and ANQGSEA. Trimming took off 2 bases at V and 7 bases at J, with 6 bases between the two ends. The CDR3 sequence is 11 residues long. The CDR3 DNA sequence: TGCAGCGTTGAACTCGTTAATGAGCAGTTCTTC. It translates to CSVELVNEQFF.

V is TRBV7-2 and J is TRBJ2-7; 8 nucleotides align to TRBD2. The junction had 10 bases not matched to a gene; V was cut back by 6 bases and J by 3 bases. The CDR3 length is 15 residues. CDR1 and CDR2 from the germline V gene are SGHTA and FQGNSA. CDR3 sequence reads: CASRPRRGANYEQYF. The CDR3 bases are TGTGCCAGCAGACCTCGGCGGGGGGCGAACTACGAGCAGTACTTC. The variable domain in full, with the rest retrieved from reference TRBV7-2 and TRBJ2-7, is GAGVSQSPSNKVTEKGKDVELRCDPISGHTALYWYRQSLGQGLEFLIYFQGNSAPDKSGLPSDRFSAERTGGSVSTLTIQRTQQEDSAVYLCASRPRRGANYEQYFGPGTRLTVT.

This clone was recorded once. The chain uses TRBV21-1 and TRBJ1-2; TRBD1, the table's D call, lacks a check against the DNA. TRBV21-1 is a listed pseudogene. This CDR3 is built from 16 residues. CDR3 nucleotides: TGTGCCAGCAGCAAAGCGGGACACACAGCTAACTATGGCTACACCTTC. This translates into CASSKAGHTANYGYTF.

The chain employs TRBV6-4 and TRBJ2-7; D not resolved. Trimming left V 0 bases short and J 2 bases short, with 5 bases between. The CDR3 spans 13 residues. The germline gives CDR1 MRHNA, CDR2 SNTAGT. This chain's CDR3 is CASSDSPTYEQYF. DNA of the CDR3: TGTGCCAGCAGTGACTCCCCTACCTACGAGCAGTACTTC.

Here the CDR3 reads CASSPRGGDTQYF. CDR3 sequence (DNA): TGTGCCAGCAGCCCCCGGGGAGGAGATACGCAGTATTTT. The rearrangement uses TRBV5-6 and TRBJ2-3; a possible D gene is TRBD2 (6 bases). The CDR3 covers 13 residues. The V end was cut by 4 bases, the J end by 5 bases, with 11 bases between. The germline gives CDR1 SGHDT, CDR2 YYEEEE.

In its sample, this clone was seen a few times. This chain uses TRBV5-6 with TRBJ1-5; D gene uncertain. Germline-derived CDR1 and CDR2 are SGHDT and YYEEEE. Trimming took 1 base from V and 5 from J, leaving 4 bases between them. There are 12 residues in the CDR3. The CDR3 coding sequence is TGTGCCAGCAGCTTGATAGATCAGCCCCAGCATTTT. Translated: CASSLIDQPQHF.

This clone was counted once. This chain links TRBV11-2 with TRBJ2-2, with D unresolved. The CDR3 has 16 amino acids. The germline V gene has CDR1 SGHAT and CDR2 FQNNGV. V gave up 5 bases and J gave up 2 bases, with 15 bases separating them. CDR3: CASSLPTRVNTGELFF. CDR3 nucleotides: TGTGCCAGCAGCCTCCCGACTCGGGTTAACACCGGGGAGCTGTTTTTT. Full variable domain (rest looked up from reference TRBV11-2 and TRBJ2-2): EAGVAQSPRYKIIEKRQSVAFWCNPISGHATLYWYQQILGQGPKLLIQFQNNGVVDDSQLPKDRFSAERLKGVDSTLKIQPAKLEDSAVYLCASSLPTRVNTGELFFGEGSRLTVL.

This clone was detected only once. V usage is TRBV2 and J usage is TRBJ2-7; D not certain. CDR1 and CDR2 (germline): SNHLY, FYNNEI. The CDR3 totals 15 residues. Trimming left V 3 bases short and J 0 bases short, with 12 bases between. The CDR3 coding sequence is TGTGCCAGCAGTGACACCTATACGAACTCCTACGAGCAGTACTTC. Amino acids: CASSDTYTNSYEQYF.

V is TRBV11-3 and J is TRBJ2-5; 11 bases line up with TRBD1. From germline, CDR1 is SGHNT and CDR2 YENEEA. V was clipped by 1 base and J by 5 bases; unmatched bases: 6. The CDR3 is 16 amino acids. DNA of the CDR3: TGTGCCAGCAGCTTAGGTGGACAGGGGGCCGGTGAGACCCAGTACTTC. It yields the protein CASSLGGQGAGETQYF.

The rearrangement uses TRBV4-3 and TRBJ1-6; 7 bases align to TRBD1. The CDR3 totals 15 residues. V shed 0 bases and J 13 bases; nucleotides not matched to a gene: 9. The germline CDR1 and CDR2 sequences are LGHNA and YSLEER. This CDR3 is CASSQDWGQSYPLHF. For the CDR3, the DNA is TGCGCCAGCAGCCAAGATTGGGGACAGAGCTATCCCCTCCACTTT.

J is TRBJ1-1 and V is TRBV28; D not certain. The CDR3 length is 12 residues. Trimming took off 8 bases at V and 2 bases at J, with 9 bases between the two ends. The germline V gene has CDR1 MDHEN and CDR2 SYDVKM. CDR3 sequence reads: CASERVNTEAFF. CDR3 DNA: TGTGCCAGCGAGCGGGTTAACACTGAAGCTTTCTTT.

V is TRBV5-6 and J is TRBJ2-3; tentatively, D is TRBD2 (5 bases). The CDR3 is 17 residues long. V lost 2 bases, J lost 0 bases, and 16 bases lay in between. Germline V gene data show CDR1 as SGHDT and CDR2 as YYEEEE. The CDR3 sequence: CASSFPGLGASTDTQYF. Here the CDR3 DNA reads TGTGCCAGCAGCTTCCCGGGGTTGGGTGCTAGCACAGATACGCAGTATTTT.

V usage is TRBV5-1 and J usage is TRBJ2-7, with D possibly matching TRBD2 (7 bases). This CDR3 contains 15 residues. V lost 0 bases, J lost 5 bases, and 15 bases lay in between. Germline-derived CDR1 and CDR2 are SGHRS and YFSETQ. The CDR3 loop reads CASSLGLAGADEQYF. In nucleotides, the CDR3 is TGCGCCAGCAGCTTGGGACTAGCAGGGGCGGACGAGCAGTACTTC.

The CDR3 here is CASSPVQGGTEAFF. As DNA, the CDR3 is TGTGCCAGCAGCCCCGTACAGGGGGGAACTGAAGCTTTCTTT. The chain combines TRBV7-9 with TRBJ1-1, with 8 positions matching TRBD1. CDR1 and CDR2 from the germline V gene are SEHNR and FQNEAQ (reference sequence). Trimming cost V 5 bases and J 5 bases; bases outside gene matches: 7. The CDR3 length is 14 residues.

The CDR3 coding sequence is TGTGCCAGCAGCATCTCTAGCGGGAGCTCCTACGAGCAGTACTTC. It encodes CASSISSGSSYEQYF. This chain connects TRBV9 to TRBJ2-7; 10 positions agree with TRBD2. This CDR3 has 15 amino acids. The germline V gene encodes CDR1 SGDLS and CDR2 YYNGEE. With 4 bases clipped from V and 0 bases from J, the junction kept 4 bases outside the gene matches.

The chain carries TRBV5-1 and TRBJ2-4; no firm D call. CDR1 and CDR2 from the germline V gene are SGHRS and YFSETQ. This CDR3 is 13 amino acids long. Trimming pared 0 bases from V and 4 bases from J, leaving 5 bases between. The CDR3 here is CASSLDGKNIQYF. DNA for the CDR3: TGCGCCAGCAGCTTGGACGGGAAAAACATTCAGTACTTC.

V is TRBV27 and J is TRBJ1-2; D perhaps matches TRBD1 (5 bases). The CDR3 totals 13 residues. The ends were cut back, 7 bases at V and 6 bases at J, with 15 bases in the middle. Germline assignment: CDR1 MNHEY and CDR2 SMNVEV (reference sequence). CDR3 amino acids: CASTKRGFDGYTF. CDR3 in DNA: TGTGCCAGCACCAAGCGGGGGTTCGATGGCTACACCTTC.

V and J are TRBV30 and TRBJ1-4, with no clear D. Trimming cost V 0 bases and J 8 bases, with 10 bases left between them. The CDR3 sequence is 13 residues long. Germline V gene lookup returns CDR1 GTSNPN and CDR2 SVGIG (reference sequence). CDR3 amino acids: CAWSVASGEKLFF. In DNA, the CDR3 is TGTGCCTGGAGTGTAGCCAGCGGAGAAAAACTGTTTTTT.

CDR3 DNA: TGTGCCAGCAGCTTATTGGGGCGCGGGGGAGCAGATACGCAGTATTTT. Translating it yields CASSLLGRGGADTQYF. This rearrangement joins TRBV11-1 to TRBJ2-3; the match to TRBD2 covers 7 bases. Germline V gene lookup returns CDR1 SGHAT and CDR2 FQDESV (reference sequence). This CDR3 has 16 residues. V shed 2 bases and J 4 bases; nucleotides not matched to a gene: 9.